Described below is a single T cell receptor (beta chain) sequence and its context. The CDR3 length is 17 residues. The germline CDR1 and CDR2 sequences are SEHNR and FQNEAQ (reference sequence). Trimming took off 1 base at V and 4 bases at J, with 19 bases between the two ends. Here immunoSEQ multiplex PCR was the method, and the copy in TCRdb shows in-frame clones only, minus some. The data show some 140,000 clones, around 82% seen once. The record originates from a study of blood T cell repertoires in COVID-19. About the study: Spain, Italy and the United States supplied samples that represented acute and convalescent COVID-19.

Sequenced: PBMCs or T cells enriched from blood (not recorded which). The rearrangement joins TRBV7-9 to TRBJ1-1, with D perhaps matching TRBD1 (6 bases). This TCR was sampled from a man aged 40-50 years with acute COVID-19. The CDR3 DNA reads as TGTGCCAGCAGCTTAGGAGGGGGTGGAGGTTGGCGCACTGAAGCTTTCTTT. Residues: CASSLGGGGGWRTEAFF.